Below, 14 T cell receptor beta chains from the same sample are listed, as sequenced in a study of CD8 T cells in ankylosing spondylitis. General study results and limits: Ankylosing spondylitis blood appeared to carry a characteristic TCR beta motif of eight or nine highly homologous variants.

TCRdb reprocessed the 5' RACE reads via MiXCR and lists one record per CDR3 protein. The data hold roughly 700,000 distinct CDR3 sequences, with roughly 20% observed a single time. These receptors lack a known antigen. Sequencing was performed on blood, either unsorted or a sorted T cell fraction (not recorded which). These receptors all stem from a male donor with ankylosing spondylitis.

This clonotype appeared a few times. The chain employs TRBV9 and TRBJ1-2, with 10 bases matching TRBD1. The CDR3 is 13 amino acids. Germline V gene data show CDR1 as SGDLS and CDR2 as YYNGEE. Germline trimming cut 3 bases from V and 7 bases from J; bases unmatched to any gene: 3. The CDR3 nucleotides are TGTGCCAGCAGCGCCCGACAGGGGGCTGGCTACACCTTC. Protein product: CASSARQGAGYTF. The full variable domain, its missing parts supplied by reference TRBV9 and TRBJ1-2, is DSGVTQTPKHLITATGQRVTLRCSPRSGDLSVYWYQQSLDQGLQFLIQYYNGEERAKGNILERFSAQQFPDLHSELNLSSLELGDSALYFCASSARQGAGYTFGSGTRLTVV.

The table lists this clonotype with a few counts. V is TRBV9 and J is TRBJ2-2; the match to TRBD2 covers 7 bases. The V and J ends lost 4 bases and 2 bases, in that order; junction bases with no gene match: 11. The CDR3 contains 17 residues. Germline values: CDR1 SGDLS, CDR2 YYNGEE. CDR3 sequence: CASSTSANGGNTGELFF. In DNA form, the CDR3 reads TGTGCCAGCAGCACTAGCGCAAACGGGGGTAACACCGGGGAGCTGTTTTTT.

This clonotype appeared a few times. The J gene is TRBJ2-1, the V gene TRBV5-1, with D possibly TRBD1 on 5 matching bases. The CDR3 sequence is 14 residues long. With 0 bases removed from V and 6 bases from J, the gap between germline ends came to 10 bases. The germline CDR1 and CDR2 sequences are SGHRS and YFSETQ. CDR3 loop: CASSLAQGPNEQFF. CDR3 DNA: TGCGCCAGCAGCTTGGCCCAGGGCCCCAATGAGCAGTTCTTC.

Only a few counts were recorded for this clonotype. J is TRBJ1-1 and V is TRBV12-3 or TRBV12-4; D ambiguous. Trimming stripped 5 bases from V and 4 bases from J, with 14 bases between. The CDR3 is 14 amino acids. For the CDR3, the DNA is TGTGCCAGCAGTCCCCATGAGGGTGGCACTGAAGCTTTCTTT. Protein: CASSPHEGGTEAFF.

This clonotype turned up a few times. This chain connects TRBV4-2 to TRBJ2-5; D uncertain. V was clipped by 1 base and J by 3 bases, with 12 bases between them. CDR1 LGHNA and CDR2 YNFKEQ come from the germline V gene. The CDR3 is made up of 15 amino acids. The CDR3, as DNA: TGTGCCAGCAGCCAAGTCGTTACAGCCGAAGAGACCCAGTACTTC. This translates into CASSQVVTAEETQYF.

This chain links TRBV28 with TRBJ1-6; 7 nucleotides line up with TRBD1. This CDR3 has 14 amino acids. V shed 7 bases and J 8 bases; nucleotides not matched to a gene: 8. The germline V gene encodes CDR1 MDHEN and CDR2 SYDVKM. The CDR3 nucleotides read TGTGCCAGCACCCTGACAGGGCGAGATTCACCCCTCCACTTT. This sequence encodes CASTLTGRDSPLHF. The full variable domain, with the rest looked up from reference TRBV28 and TRBJ1-6, is DVKVTQSSRYLVKRTGEKVFLECVQDMDHENMFWYRQDPGLGLRLIYFSYDVKMKEKGDIPEGYSVSREKKERFSLILESASTNQTSMYLCASTLTGRDSPLHFGNGTRLTVT.

This clonotype was counted ten times or more. The chain carries TRBV12-2 and TRBJ2-1. TRBV12-2 is annotated as a pseudogene. The CDR3 runs 15 residues. The CDR3 here is CASRIPDSSYNEQFF. For the CDR3, the DNA is TGTGCAAGTCGAATACCGGACAGCTCCTACAATGAGCAGTTCTTC.

There are a few counts of this clonotype. This chain uses TRBV7-8 with TRBJ1-4, with D uncertain. Germline V gene lookup returns CDR1 SGHVS and CDR2 FQNEAQ. This CDR3 is built from 15 residues. V was cut by 1 base and J by 10 bases, with 16 bases left in between. The DNA for the CDR3 is TGTGCCAGCAGCTTAGGTGACGGCCCCTTGGGAAAACTGTTTTTT. This translates into CASSLGDGPLGKLFF.

The chain uses TRBV4-3 and TRBJ1-1; D uncertain. The CDR3 contains 16 residues. Germline CDR1 is LGHNA and CDR2 is YSLEER. With 6 bases removed from V and 1 base from J, the gap between germline ends came to 18 bases. CDR3 loop: CASSPAPITTNTEAFF. Here the CDR3 DNA reads TGCGCCAGCAGTCCGGCCCCAATTACAACGAACACTGAAGCTTTCTTT.

This clonotype was seen a handful of times. This chain connects TRBV4-3 to TRBJ2-1, with D perhaps matching TRBD2 (5 bases). The V gene's germline CDR1 is LGHNA and CDR2 YSLEER. The CDR3 length is 17 residues. V lost 2 bases to trimming and J lost 0 bases, with 14 bases between them. CDR3 sequence reads: CASSQFALGSSYNEQFF. The CDR3 DNA reads TGCGCCAGCAGCCAATTCGCACTGGGGAGCTCCTACAATGAGCAGTTCTTC.

In its sample, this clonotype was seen a few times. The V call is TRBV11-2, the J call TRBJ1-5; D gene ambiguous. CDR3 length: 13 amino acids. The V gene's germline CDR1 is SGHAT and CDR2 FQNNGV. V was clipped by 0 bases and J by 6 bases, with 6 bases between them. The CDR3 spells CASSLDPSQPQHF. The CDR3 DNA sequence: TGTGCCAGCAGCTTAGATCCGAGTCAGCCCCAGCATTTT.

The V call is TRBV4-1, the J call TRBJ1-3; possibly TRBD1 for D (5 bases). Trimming removed 5 bases at V and 3 bases at J, with 29 bases between. The CDR3 totals 20 residues. Germline CDR1 is MGHRA and CDR2 is YSYEKL. CDR3 DNA sequence: TGCGCCAGCAGCGGACGACCGGATGGGACCGAACTAAGGGGTGGAAACACCATATATTTT. Its translation: CASSGRPDGTELRGGNTIYF.

This clonotype came up a few times. The chain carries TRBV10-3 and TRBJ2-1; TRBD2 matches 9 bases. The CDR3 loop spans 15 amino acids. J gave up 8 bases and V 2 bases, and 7 bases lay outside the gene matches. CDR1 ENHRY and CDR2 SYGVKD come from the germline V gene. The CDR3 region is CAISEGGSGSYEQFF. The CDR3 nucleotides read TGTGCCATCAGTGAGGGGGGTAGCGGGAGCTATGAGCAGTTCTTC.

The rearrangement uses TRBV20-1 and TRBJ2-2, with D unclear. The CDR3 covers 13 residues. With 1 base removed from V and 5 bases from J, the gap between germline ends came to 8 bases. Germline V gene sequence: CDR1 DFQATT, CDR2 SNEGSKA (reference sequence). The CDR3 coding sequence is TGCAGTGCTAGAGTTCCCGGAACCGGGGAGCTGTTTTTT. Its translation is CSARVPGTGELFF.